These T cell receptor beta chains were read from a single sample in a study of blood T cell repertoires in COVID-19. Generated by immunoSEQ multiplex PCR, the TCRdb table keeps only in-frame clones and is missing some. Seen here are some 30,000 clones, 88% observed once, and the top ten hold 4% to 5%. The sequenced material came from peripheral blood. These receptor sequences come from a woman aged 70-85 years with active COVID-19. Each CDR3 is given without its conserved first and last residue.

v_call	j_call	cdr3_aa
TRBV19	TRBJ2-6	ASSIQIGANVLT
TRBV9	TRBJ2-3	ASSTSGGAQDTQY
TRBV2	TRBJ2-1	ASSPESDGEQF
TRBV4-2	TRBJ1-3	ASSRDQQTSGTGNTIY
TRBV5-5	TRBJ1-1	ASSLTDRAGAEAF
TRBV4-2	TRBJ2-1	ASSPTVYNEQF
TRBV10-1	TRBJ1-2	ASSSGSGYGYT
TRBV7-8	TRBJ2-1	ASSLDDRGLPYNEQF
TRBV6-6	TRBJ1-2	ASSEPNNYGYT
TRBV6-6	TRBJ2-3	ASSYVGQGADTQY
TRBV11-2	TRBJ2-5	ASSLEASGGGETQY
TRBV3-1/TRBV3-2	TRBJ1-4	ASSLRQNEKLF
TRBV19	TRBJ1-1	ASSISGIATEAF
TRBV5-5	TRBJ2-1	ASSLTGSSYNEQF
TRBV2	TRBJ2-5	ASTKASGGQETQY
TRBV12-3/TRBV12-4	TRBJ2-1	ASSFGGNNEQF
TRBV5-5	TRBJ1-6	ASRLGGNYSPLH
TRBV6-5	TRBJ1-2	ATGGDRGNYGYT
TRBV20-1	TRBJ2-7	SAMSTYEQY
TRBV30	TRBJ1-5	AWSRDRGGQPQH
TRBV27	TRBJ2-1	SSARLDGNEQF
TRBV7-2	TRBJ2-2	ASSFQGSTGELF
TRBV9	TRBJ2-3	ASSVADFPQY
TRBV19	TRBJ1-5	ASKRDNSQPQH
TRBV27	TRBJ2-3	ASSLLQGSTDTQY
TRBV2	TRBJ2-1	ASSEEGGAAYNEQF